The 25 T cell receptor beta chains given below trace back to one sample, sequenced in a study of PD-L1 blockade in urothelial cancer. Here immunoSEQ multiplex PCR was the method, and the copy in TCRdb shows in-frame clones only, minus some. Of 35,000 to 45,000 clones in the sample, more than 75% are singletons; the top ten hold 12% to 15%. Sample: PBMCs, taken around atezolizumab (anti-PD-L1) treatment. These receptors were collected from an older woman with urothelial cancer.

The rearrangement uses TRBV19 and TRBJ2-5; TRBD1 matches 7 bases. This CDR3 comprises 14 residues. The V segment lost 5 bases and the J segment 1 base; nucleotides outside the gene matches: 4. Per germline, CDR1 LNHDA and CDR2 SQIVND (reference sequence). CDR3 nucleotides: TGTGCCAGTAGTCCCGGGACAGTCCAAGAGACCCAGTACTTC. Encoded protein: CASSPGTVQETQYF.

The rearrangement uses TRBV9 and TRBJ2-3; the match to TRBD1 covers 7 bases. Germline CDR1 is SGDLS and CDR2 is YYNGEE. V lost 0 bases and J lost 5; bases outside the gene matches: 12. This CDR3 spans 17 amino acids. CDR3 coding DNA: TGTGCCAGCAGCGTAGCTACCCAGGGGGAGAACATAGATACGCAGTATTTT. Its protein product is CASSVATQGENIDTQYF. The whole variable domain, filled in from reference TRBV9 and TRBJ2-3, reads DSGVTQTPKHLITATGQRVTLRCSPRSGDLSVYWYQQSLDQGLQFLIQYYNGEERAKGNILERFSAQQFPDLHSELNLSSLELGDSALYFCASSVATQGENIDTQYFGPGTRLTVL.

This chain uses TRBV18 with TRBJ1-1; 7 bases agree with TRBD1. Trimming cost V 6 bases and J 2 bases; bases outside gene matches: 6. CDR3 length equals 14 residues. Germline CDR1 reads KGHSH; CDR2 reads LQKENI. CDR3 sequence (DNA): TGTGCCAGCTCCCCGGGACAGCGAAACACTGAAGCTTTCTTT. Its protein is CASSPGQRNTEAFF.

The chain joins TRBV29-1 to TRBJ1-2; a possible D gene is TRBD1 (6 bases). The V and J ends lost 4 bases and 4 bases respectively, with 16 bases between them. Per germline, CDR1 SQVTM and CDR2 ANQGSEA. The CDR3 is made up of 14 amino acids. The CDR3 spells CSVGGGRPSYGYTF. Written as DNA, the CDR3 is TGCAGCGTTGGGGGGGGGCGGCCCTCCTATGGCTACACCTTC.

This sequence joins TRBV6-6 and TRBJ1-5; 10 bases align to TRBD1. V gave up 6 bases and J gave up 9 bases; unmatched junction bases: 11. Germline V lookup: CDR1 MNHNY, CDR2 SVGAGI (reference sequence). CDR3 length: 15 residues. CDR3 loop: CASRDRDRGRGPQHF. The CDR3, as DNA: TGTGCCAGCAGAGACCGGGACAGGGGCCGGGGGCCCCAGCATTTT.

The rearrangement joins TRBV28 to TRBJ2-7; D gene unclear. CDR1 and CDR2 from the germline V gene are MDHEN and SYDVKM. The CDR3 totals 14 residues. Trimming stripped 2 bases from V and 0 bases from J, with 8 bases between. The CDR3 DNA reads TGTGCCAGCAGTTTACCGACACGCTCCTACGAGCAGTACTTC. This gives the protein CASSLPTRSYEQYF.

The chain uses TRBV27 and TRBJ2-5, with a weak D call TRBD1 (6 bases). Germline values: CDR1 MNHEY, CDR2 SMNVEV (reference sequence). Trimming removed 5 bases at V and 3 bases at J, with 22 bases between. The length of the CDR3 is 17 residues. Written as DNA, the CDR3 is TGTGCCAGCAGTCCCTATACCACCGGGACAATTAAAGAGACCCAGTACTTC. As protein: CASSPYTTGTIKETQYF.

This chain connects TRBV7-2 to TRBJ2-3, with 13 bases aligning to TRBD2. V trimming: 5 bases; J trimming: 0 bases; junction bases outside the gene matches: 8. Germline-derived CDR1 and CDR2 are SGHTA and FQGNSA. This CDR3 comprises 18 residues. This chain's CDR3 is CASSATSGGPISTDTQYF. The CDR3 bases are TGTGCCAGCAGCGCGACTAGCGGGGGGCCTATTAGCACAGATACGCAGTATTTT.

This chain joins TRBV5-5 and TRBJ2-5, with 12 bases fitting TRBD2. Trimming took 1 base from V and 3 from J; bases not matched to a gene: 7. The CDR3 contains 17 residues. Germline values: CDR1 SGHKS, CDR2 YYEKEE (reference sequence). CDR3 bases: TGTGCCAGCAGCTTGACTAGCGGGAGGTTTATTGAAGAGACCCAGTACTTC. Translating it yields CASSLTSGRFIEETQYF.

This rearrangement joins TRBV29-1 to TRBJ2-7, with D perhaps TRBD1 (6 bases). The germline V gene has CDR1 SQVTM and CDR2 ANQGSEA. The CDR3 is made up of 13 amino acids. V was cut by 2 bases and J by 2 bases, with 10 bases left in between. The CDR3 loop reads CSVETGLTYEQYF. The CDR3 coding sequence is TGCAGCGTTGAAACAGGGTTGACCTACGAGCAGTACTTC.

The DNA for the CDR3 is TGTGCCAGTAGTAAGTACAGGATAGATACGCAGTATTTT. Residues: CASSKYRIDTQYF. The V call is TRBV19, the J call TRBJ2-3, with D possibly matching TRBD1 (5 bases). This CDR3 comprises 13 residues. Germline assignment: CDR1 LNHDA and CDR2 SQIVND (reference sequence). The V end was cut by 4 bases, the J end by 5 bases, with 10 bases between.

The chain uses TRBV27 and TRBJ2-1, with no clear D. Germline V CDR1 and CDR2: MNHEY, SMNVEV (reference sequence). The ends were cut back, 6 bases at V and 2 bases at J, with 14 bases in the middle. The CDR3 is made up of 15 amino acids. CDR3 loop: CASRLGRGAYNEQFF. The DNA for the CDR3 is TGTGCCAGCAGATTGGGTAGAGGTGCCTACAATGAGCAGTTCTTC.

The chain recombines TRBV19 with TRBJ2-3, with D possibly being TRBD1 (6 bases). Germline CDR1 LNHDA, CDR2 SQIVND (reference sequence). The CDR3 is made up of 15 amino acids. With 1 base removed from V and 3 bases from J, the gap between germline ends came to 11 bases. CDR3 amino acids: CASSIAHRVTDTQYF. The CDR3 DNA sequence: TGTGCCAGTAGTATAGCTCACAGGGTAACAGATACGCAGTATTTT. Full variable domain (outside the CDR3, taken from reference TRBV19 and TRBJ2-3): DGGITQSPKYLFRKEGQNVTLSCEQNLNHDAMYWYRQDPGQGLRLIYYSQIVNDFQKGDIAEGYSVSREKKESFPLTVTSAQKNPTAFYLCASSIAHRVTDTQYFGPGTRLTVL.

This sequence joins TRBV19 and TRBJ2-2; possibly TRBD1 for D (5 bases). The CDR3 runs to 14 residues. V gave up 1 base and J gave up 4 bases, with 7 bases separating them. Looked up from germline, CDR1 is LNHDA and CDR2 is SQIVND (reference sequence). CDR3 sequence reads: CASSIGTPTGELFF. For the CDR3, the DNA is TGTGCCAGTAGTATAGGGACACCCACCGGGGAGCTGTTTTTT.

The chain combines TRBV25-1 with TRBJ2-1; TRBD2 agrees at 10 bases. Germline V gene lookup returns CDR1 MGHDK and CDR2 SYGVNS. The CDR3 is 15 residues long. Losses at the gene ends were 5 bases for V and 5 bases for J; bases not matched to a gene: 6. The CDR3 loop is CASSFGTSGNNEQFF. In nucleotides, the CDR3 is TGTGCCAGCAGTTTCGGCACTAGCGGGAACAATGAGCAGTTCTTC.

The chain uses TRBV4-3 and TRBJ2-7; possibly TRBD1 for D (6 bases). In germline, CDR1 is LGHNA, CDR2 YSLEER. The CDR3 has 16 amino acids. The ends were cut back, 0 bases at V and 3 bases at J, with 15 bases in the middle. As DNA, the CDR3 is TGCGCCAGCAGCCAAGATTTGACAGGATGGATCTACGAGCAGTACTTC. It codes for CASSQDLTGWIYEQYF.

The chain uses TRBV10-2 and TRBJ2-7; 7 nucleotides match TRBD2. The CDR3 totals 14 residues. The J segment lost 5 bases and the V segment lost 3 bases, leaving 7 bases of the junction unmatched. CDR1 is WSHSY and CDR2 is SAAADI in the germline V gene. CDR3 loop: CASSDQGLVHEQYF. The CDR3 nucleotides read TGCGCCAGCAGTGACCAAGGACTAGTCCACGAGCAGTACTTC.

The chain recombines TRBV6-1 with TRBJ2-5; 11 nucleotides line up with TRBD2. Trimming took 2 bases from V and 1 from J; bases not matched to a gene: 6. The CDR3 runs to 17 residues. From germline, CDR1 is MNHNS and CDR2 SASEGT. DNA for the CDR3: TGTGCCAGCAGTGAATGGCGTGGGACTAGCGGCCAAGAGACCCAGTACTTC. The encoded protein is CASSEWRGTSGQETQYF.

The rearrangement uses TRBV5-4 and TRBJ2-5; the D gene is possibly TRBD2 (5 bases). Germline V gene data show CDR1 as SGHNT and CDR2 as YYREEE (reference sequence). V was shortened by 4 bases and J by 3 bases, with 10 bases between the two germline ends. The CDR3 is made up of 13 amino acids. CDR3 DNA: TGTGCCAGCAGCGCGGTGAGGGAAGAGACCCAGTACTTC. As protein: CASSAVREETQYF.

The chain is built from TRBV27 and TRBJ1-1, with 7 positions matching TRBD1. Germline loops: CDR1 MNHEY, CDR2 SMNVEV (reference sequence). The V and J ends lost 2 bases and 8 bases, in that order; junction bases with no gene match: 11. The CDR3 spans 15 residues. CDR3 loop: CASSLGRQGVLEAFF. The CDR3 DNA reads as TGTGCCAGCAGTTTAGGCCGGCAGGGGGTCTTAGAAGCTTTCTTT.

The gene calls are TRBV10-3 and TRBJ2-1, with 8 nucleotides matching TRBD1. The CDR3 has 15 amino acids. Per the germline V gene, CDR1 is ENHRY and CDR2 is SYGVKD. Unmatched junction bases numbered 8, after V lost 0 bases and J lost 10 bases. CDR3 protein: CAISESRRGQEEQFF. CDR3 DNA sequence: TGTGCCATCAGTGAGTCCCGGCGGGGACAGGAAGAGCAGTTCTTC.

The chain carries TRBV18 and TRBJ2-3; 8 nucleotides line up with TRBD1. In germline, CDR1 is KGHSH, CDR2 LQKENI. The CDR3 contains 16 residues. The trim removed 2 bases at V and 4 bases at J, leaving 8 bases unmatched. The CDR3 region is CASSPMGRGRPDTQYF. The CDR3, as DNA: TGTGCCAGCTCACCAATGGGCAGGGGGCGACCAGATACGCAGTATTTT. The full variable domain, in which reference TRBV18 and TRBJ2-3 provide the parts outside the CDR3, is NAGVMQNPRHLVRRRGQEARLRCSPMKGHSHVYWYRQLPEEGLKFMVYLQKENIIDESGMPKERFSAEFPKEGPSILRIQQVVRGDSAAYFCASSPMGRGRPDTQYFGPGTRLTVL.

The chain couples TRBV13 to TRBJ2-7; D may be TRBD2 (5 bases). Germline CDR1 reads PRHDT; CDR2 reads FYEKMQ (reference sequence). Trimming pared 5 bases from V and 4 bases from J, leaving 18 bases between. The CDR3 extends over 15 amino acids. CDR3 in DNA: TGTGCCAGCAGCCCTCTGAGCGGCAGCCAGTACGAGCAGTACTTC. This translates into CASSPLSGSQYEQYF.

The chain is built from TRBV29-1 and TRBJ2-5, with 8 nucleotides matching TRBD1. CDR1 is SQVTM, CDR2 ANQGSEA, per germline. The CDR3 has 15 amino acids. The V segment lost 6 bases and the J segment 7 bases; nucleotides outside the gene matches: 16. The CDR3 loop reads CSVAGTGGVGWTQYF. The CDR3 bases are TGCAGCGTGGCCGGGACAGGCGGTGTCGGATGGACCCAGTACTTC. Filled out from reference TRBV29-1 and TRBJ2-5, the complete variable domain reads SAVISQKPSRDICQRGTSLTIQCQVDSQVTMMFWYRQQPGQSLTLIATANQGSEATYESGFVIDKFPISRPNLTFSTLTVSNMSPEDSSIYLCSVAGTGGVGWTQYFGPGTRLLVL.

This chain uses TRBV27 with TRBJ2-7, with D possibly matching TRBD1 (5 bases). The CDR3 is 12 residues long. V shed 6 bases and J shed 5 bases, with 11 bases lying between them. Per the germline V gene, CDR1 is MNHEY and CDR2 is SMNVEV (reference sequence). CDR3 residues: CASSQGDDEQYF. DNA of the CDR3: TGTGCCAGCAGCCAAGGGGATGACGAGCAGTACTTC.